This T cell receptor (beta chain) was found in a study of cytomegalovirus exposure and HLA in healthy donors. A multiplex PCR was run with 60 Vbeta primers and 13 Jbeta primers. Repertoires were generated with immunoSEQ multiplex PCR, while TCRdb's copy carries only in-frame clones and drops some. The sample gives some 99,000 clones, 73% of which show up once; 8.4% is in the top ten. This clone was recorded a few times. Germline assignment: CDR1 LGHNT and CDR2 FRNRAP. The CDR3 contains 13 residues. V dropped 6 bases and J dropped 5 bases, with 14 bases sitting between them. The receptor was isolated from a man aged 35 to 55 in good health and CMV-seronegative. V and J are TRBV12-5 and TRBJ2-7, with a weak D call TRBD2 (5 bases). Input material: PBMCs. CDR3 in DNA: TGTGCTAGTGGCGTTGATTCCGGGGACGAGCAGTACTTC. Protein product: CASGVDSGDEQYF. Drawing the rest from reference TRBV12-5 and TRBJ2-7, the complete variable domain is DARVTQTPRHKVTEMGQEVTMRCQPILGHNTVFWYRQTMMQGLELLAYFRNRAPLDDSGMPKDRFSAEMPDATLATLKIQPSEPRDSAVYFCASGVDSGDEQYFGPGTRLTVT.